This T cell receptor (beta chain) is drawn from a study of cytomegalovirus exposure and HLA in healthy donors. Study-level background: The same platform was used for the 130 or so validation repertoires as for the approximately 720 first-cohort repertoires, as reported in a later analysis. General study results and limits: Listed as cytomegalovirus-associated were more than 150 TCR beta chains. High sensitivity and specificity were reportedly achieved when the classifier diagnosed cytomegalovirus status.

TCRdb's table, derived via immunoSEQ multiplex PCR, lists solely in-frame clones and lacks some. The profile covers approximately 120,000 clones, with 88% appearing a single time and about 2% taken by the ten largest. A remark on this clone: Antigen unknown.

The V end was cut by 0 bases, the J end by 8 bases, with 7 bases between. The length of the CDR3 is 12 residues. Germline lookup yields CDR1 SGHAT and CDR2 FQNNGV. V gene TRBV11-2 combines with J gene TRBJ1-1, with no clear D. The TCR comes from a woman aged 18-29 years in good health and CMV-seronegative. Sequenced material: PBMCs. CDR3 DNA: TGTGCCAGCAGCTTAGAGCAGGCCGAAGCTTTCTTT. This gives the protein CASSLEQAEAFF.